A single sample is the source of the 21 T cell receptor beta chains below, sequenced in a study of blood T cell repertoires in COVID-19. Using immunoSEQ multiplex PCR, the repertoire was profiled, and TCRdb retains in-frame clones only, with some absent. Of 150,000 to 180,000 clones listed, approximately 86% are singletons. Sequenced sample: peripheral blood. These receptors all come from a woman in her seventies with acute or convalescent COVID-19.

The chain has TRBV9 and TRBJ2-2; D is possibly TRBD2 (7 bases). The V gene lost 4 bases and the J gene lost 6 bases, with 19 bases spanning the gap. The length of the CDR3 is 16 residues. Germline CDR1 is SGDLS and CDR2 is YYNGEE. Here the CDR3 DNA reads TGTGCCAGCAGCACCCGTCGGGGGGCAGGACCCGGGGAGCTGTTTTTT. Protein sequence: CASSTRRGAGPGELFF. Full variable domain (rest looked up from reference TRBV9 and TRBJ2-2): DSGVTQTPKHLITATGQRVTLRCSPRSGDLSVYWYQQSLDQGLQFLIQYYNGEERAKGNILERFSAQQFPDLHSELNLSSLELGDSALYFCASSTRRGAGPGELFFGEGSRLTVL.

This clone came up a few times. The rearrangement uses TRBV7-2 and TRBJ1-2; possible D gene TRBD1, 6 bases. Looked up from germline, CDR1 is SGHTA and CDR2 is FQGNSA. Trimming left V 4 bases short and J 4 bases short, with 16 bases between. The length of the CDR3 is 15 residues. CDR3 sequence (DNA): TGTGCCAGCAGCTACCGGGACACATCACCCTATGGCTACACCTTC. Amino acids: CASSYRDTSPYGYTF. Full variable domain (rest looked up from reference TRBV7-2 and TRBJ1-2): GAGVSQSPSNKVTEKGKDVELRCDPISGHTALYWYRQSLGQGLEFLIYFQGNSAPDKSGLPSDRFSAERTGGSVSTLTIQRTQQEDSAVYLCASSYRDTSPYGYTFGSGTRLTVV.

CDR3 sequence reads: CASSYDVRETQYF. The CDR3 bases are TGTGCCAGCAGTTACGATGTCCGGGAGACCCAGTACTTC. The V call is TRBV6-5, the J call TRBJ2-5; D is uncertain. Germline V gives CDR1 MNHEY, CDR2 SVGAGI. CDR3 length: 13 amino acids. V lost 2 bases and J 5 bases, leaving 9 bases between the germline ends.

The chain links TRBV24-1 to TRBJ2-3; 10 bases match TRBD2. CDR1 and CDR2 from the germline V gene are KGHDR and SFDVKD. V lost 9 bases, J lost 4 bases, and 9 bases stayed unmatched. The CDR3 runs 15 residues. The chain's CDR3 is CATRASGGSADTQYF. CDR3 in DNA: TGTGCCACCCGGGCTAGCGGGGGATCGGCAGATACGCAGTATTTT.

The J gene is TRBJ1-5, the V gene TRBV15, with 7 bases aligning to TRBD1. This CDR3 is 19 amino acids long. The germline CDR1 and CDR2 sequences are LNHNV and YYDKDF (reference sequence). The ends lost 1 base at V and 5 bases at J; junction bases unmatched: 17. CDR3 bases: TGTGCCACCAGCAGAGCCCCTTCGATTATGACAGGGTTCCATCAGCCCCAGCATTTT. It is translated as CATSRAPSIMTGFHQPQHF.

V gene TRBV2 combines with J gene TRBJ1-3; D call uncertain. The germline V and J ends were trimmed by 3 bases and 2 bases, with 8 bases remaining between them. Germline V gene data show CDR1 as SNHLY and CDR2 as FYNNEI. The CDR3 is made up of 14 amino acids. The CDR3 DNA is TGTGCCAGCAGTGACCCCAGAACTGGAAACACCATATATTTT. This sequence encodes CASSDPRTGNTIYF.

The table lists this clone with a few counts. The rearrangement uses TRBV18 and TRBJ1-3; D not certain. Germline CDR1 KGHSH, CDR2 LQKENI. The CDR3 contains 17 residues. Trimming took off 5 bases at V and 0 bases at J, with 17 bases between the two ends. The CDR3 loop reads CASSEESRVVSGNTIYF. The CDR3 DNA sequence: TGTGCCAGCTCAGAGGAGTCGCGAGTGGTCTCTGGAAACACCATATATTTT.

The chain combines TRBV29-1 with TRBJ1-2; D unclear. Trimming took 4 bases from V and 8 from J, leaving 14 bases between them. Germline loops: CDR1 SQVTM, CDR2 ANQGSEA. This CDR3 is 12 amino acids long. CDR3 DNA sequence: TGCAGCGTTGCGGGAAGGGAGGGAGGCTACACCTTC. This translates into CSVAGREGGYTF.

Points on this clone: The sample contains more than one DNA sequence encoding this CDR3. This chain joins TRBV19 and TRBJ2-7; 10 bases are a match to TRBD1. With V trimmed by 6 bases and J by 2 bases, 4 bases remained unmatched. Germline V gives CDR1 LNHDA, CDR2 SQIVND (reference sequence). CDR3 length: 14 amino acids. The CDR3 loop reads CASSRTGGPYEQYF. The CDR3 DNA reads as TGTGCCAGTAGCCGGACAGGGGGACCCTACGAGCAGTACTTC.

This clone turned up a few times. The chain links TRBV6-4 to TRBJ1-1; tentatively, D is TRBD1 (5 bases). Germline assignment: CDR1 MRHNA and CDR2 SNTAGT. The ends were cut back, 6 bases at V and 4 bases at J, with 15 bases in the middle. The CDR3 loop spans 14 amino acids. DNA of the CDR3: TGTGCCAGCAGAGCAGGGCCGGAGGGCACTGAAGCTTTCTTT. It is translated as CASRAGPEGTEAFF.

The chain combines TRBV6-5 with TRBJ1-1; TRBD1 matches 7 bases. This CDR3 has 13 residues. Losses at the gene ends were 5 bases for V and 4 bases for J; bases not matched to a gene: 4. From germline, CDR1 is MNHEY and CDR2 SVGAGI. Here the CDR3 reads CASSRQGFTEAFF. Written as DNA, the CDR3 is TGTGCCAGCAGTCGACAGGGCTTCACTGAAGCTTTCTTT.

The V gene is TRBV24-1, the J gene TRBJ2-3; tentatively, D is TRBD1 (6 bases). This CDR3 is built from 15 residues. Germline CDR1 and CDR2: KGHDR and SFDVKD. V was shortened by 2 bases and J by 5 bases, with 13 bases between the two germline ends. CDR3 protein: CATSDSQGWGDTQYF. DNA for the CDR3: TGTGCCACCAGTGATTCTCAGGGGTGGGGAGATACGCAGTATTTT.

J is TRBJ1-1 and V is TRBV6-2 or TRBV6-3; no firm D call. The CDR3 sequence is 14 residues long. V was cut by 5 bases and J by 6 bases, with 16 bases left in between. The germline CDR1 and CDR2 sequences are MNHEY and SVGEGT. The CDR3 DNA follows: TGTGCCAGCAGTAAAGCGGGATCAGTCCCTGAAGCTTTCTTT. Residues: CASSKAGSVPEAFF.

V usage is TRBV6-5 and J usage is TRBJ1-1, with 10 nucleotides matching TRBD1. The CDR3 spans 15 residues. Germline lookup yields CDR1 MNHEY and CDR2 SVGAGI. Trimming removed 6 bases from V and 4 bases from J; junction bases left unmatched: 8. The CDR3 reads CASSGGRTGGTEAFF. Here the CDR3 DNA reads TGTGCCAGCAGCGGCGGAAGGACAGGGGGCACTGAAGCTTTCTTT.

The chain employs TRBV7-3 and TRBJ2-1, with TRBD2 identical over 9 bases. CDR1 and CDR2 (germline): SGHTA, FQGTGA. Trimming cost V 5 bases and J 7 bases; bases outside gene matches: 12. CDR3 size: 16 residues. CDR3 sequence reads: CASSPWGRGGPNEQFF. In DNA, the CDR3 is TGTGCCAGCAGCCCCTGGGGGCGGGGGGGCCCGAATGAGCAGTTCTTC.

This chain joins TRBV19 and TRBJ1-2, with 8 positions matching TRBD1. The V gene end was trimmed by 4 bases and the J gene end by 3 bases; junction bases not matched to a gene: 7. Germline values: CDR1 LNHDA, CDR2 SQIVND (reference sequence). The CDR3 loop spans 15 amino acids. This CDR3 reads CASSRSGGEHYGYTF. DNA for the CDR3: TGTGCCAGTAGTAGGTCAGGGGGCGAACACTATGGCTACACCTTC.

The gene calls are TRBV10-3 and TRBJ2-2; 7 bases are a match to TRBD1. Germline-derived CDR1 and CDR2 are ENHRY and SYGVKD. J lost 4 bases, V lost 5 bases, and 4 bases had no gene match. The CDR3 loop spans 14 amino acids. In DNA, the CDR3 is TGTGCCATCAGTACAGGGGAAACCACCGGGGAGCTGTTTTTT. Translating gives CAISTGETTGELFF.

This chain joins TRBV10-1 and TRBJ2-7, with 8 bases lining up with TRBD2. The germline gives CDR1 WNHNN, CDR2 SYGVQD (reference sequence). This CDR3 has 13 residues. Unmatched junction bases numbered 5, after V lost 5 bases and J lost 5 bases. CDR3 bases: TGCGCCAGCAGTCGGGGGGGGCTCGACGAGCAGTACTTC. Protein: CASSRGGLDEQYF.

The rearrangement uses TRBV30 and TRBJ1-1; 7 bases line up with TRBD1. Germline CDR1 and CDR2: GTSNPN and SVGIG (reference sequence). V shed 1 base and J 12 bases; nucleotides not matched to a gene: 11. The CDR3 spans 13 residues. CDR3 in DNA: TGTGCCTGGAGTGACGGGCCGACAGGGACTCCTTTCTTT. Its translation: CAWSDGPTGTPFF.

The sample holds one count of this clone. The chain recombines TRBV13 with TRBJ1-1; the D is unclear. The CDR3 is made up of 13 amino acids. V dropped 5 bases and J dropped 4 bases, with 11 bases sitting between them. CDR1 and CDR2 from the germline V gene are PRHDT and FYEKMQ (reference sequence). CDR3 sequence (DNA): TGTGCCAGCAGCCTTAACCAGGTCACTGAAGCTTTCTTT. Translating it yields CASSLNQVTEAFF.

The chain links TRBV16 to TRBJ1-2; 7 bases align to TRBD1. After removal of 2 bases from V and 8 bases from J, the junction contained 11 bases not matched to a gene. CDR3 size: 15 residues. The germline V gene has CDR1 KGHSY and CDR2 FQNENV. CDR3 coding DNA: TGTGCCAGCAGCCAAAGTCTTGACAGGGCCTACGGCTACACCTTC. It yields the protein CASSQSLDRAYGYTF.